The subject of this entry is one TCR beta chain. No antigen is known for it. The germline V and J ends were trimmed by 5 bases and 2 bases, with 10 bases remaining between them. The CDR3 sequence is 14 residues long. Germline V gene sequence: CDR1 LNHDA, CDR2 SQIVND (reference sequence). Time point given: blood 4 weeks post-SBRT, at nephrectomy. The treatment here: 15 Gy SBRT to primary tumor, nephrectomy 4 weeks later. Blood was sampled at baseline, 2 weeks and 4 weeks after SBRT. The data belong to a study of radiation and T cells in renal cell carcinoma. The study, taken as a whole, reports: Top tumor clonotypes rose in blood 2 weeks post-radiation, then contracted.

TCRdb keeps only in-frame clones here, not all; method: immunoSEQ multiplex PCR. The sample has fewer than 80,000 clones; over 80% are singletons. The sample in question was blood, obtained from a patient whose treatment included radiotherapy and nephrectomy. The chain has TRBV19 and TRBJ2-1, with D unresolved. This clonotype originated in a woman in her sixties with renal cell carcinoma. The CDR3 DNA sequence: TGTGCCAGTAGTCCCACTCGGACCTACAATGAGCAGTTCTTC. This translates into CASSPTRTYNEQFF.